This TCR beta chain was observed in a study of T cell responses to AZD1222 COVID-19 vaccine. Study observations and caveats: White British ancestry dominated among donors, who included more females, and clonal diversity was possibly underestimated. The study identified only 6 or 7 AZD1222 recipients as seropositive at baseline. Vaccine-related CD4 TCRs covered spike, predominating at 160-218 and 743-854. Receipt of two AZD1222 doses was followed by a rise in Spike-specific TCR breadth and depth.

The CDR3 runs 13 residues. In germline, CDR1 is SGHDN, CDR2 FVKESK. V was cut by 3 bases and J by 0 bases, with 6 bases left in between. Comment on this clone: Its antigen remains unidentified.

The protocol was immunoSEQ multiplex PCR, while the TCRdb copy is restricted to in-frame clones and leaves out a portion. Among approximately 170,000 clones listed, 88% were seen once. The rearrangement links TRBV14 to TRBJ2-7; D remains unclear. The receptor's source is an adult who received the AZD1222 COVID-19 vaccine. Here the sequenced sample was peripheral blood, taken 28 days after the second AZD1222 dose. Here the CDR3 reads CASSHSGSYEQYF. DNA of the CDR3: TGTGCCAGCAGCCACTCGGGCTCCTACGAGCAGTACTTC.